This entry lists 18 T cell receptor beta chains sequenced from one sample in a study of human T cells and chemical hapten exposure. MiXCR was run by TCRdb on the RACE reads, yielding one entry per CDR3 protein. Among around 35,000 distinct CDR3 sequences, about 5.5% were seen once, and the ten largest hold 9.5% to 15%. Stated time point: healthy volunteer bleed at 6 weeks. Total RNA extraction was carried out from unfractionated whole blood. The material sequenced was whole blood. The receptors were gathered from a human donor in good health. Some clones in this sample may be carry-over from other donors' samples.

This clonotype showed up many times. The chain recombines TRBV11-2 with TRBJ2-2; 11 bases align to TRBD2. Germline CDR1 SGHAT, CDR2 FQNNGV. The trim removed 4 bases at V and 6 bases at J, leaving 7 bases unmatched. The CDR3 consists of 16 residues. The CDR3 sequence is CASSSSGRRGSGELFF. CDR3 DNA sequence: TGTGCCAGCAGCTCTAGCGGGAGGAGGGGTTCCGGGGAGCTGTTTTTT. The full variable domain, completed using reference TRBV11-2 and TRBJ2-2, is EAGVAQSPRYKIIEKRQSVAFWCNPISGHATLYWYQQILGQGPKLLIQFQNNGVVDDSQLPKDRFSAERLKGVDSTLKIQPAKLEDSAVYLCASSSSGRRGSGELFFGEGSRLTVL.

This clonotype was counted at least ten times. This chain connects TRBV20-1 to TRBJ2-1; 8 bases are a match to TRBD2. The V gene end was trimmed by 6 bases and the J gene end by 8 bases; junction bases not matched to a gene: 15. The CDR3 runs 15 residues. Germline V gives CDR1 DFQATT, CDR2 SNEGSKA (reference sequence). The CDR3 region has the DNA TGCAGTGCCCCTCAAATGGCTAGCGGGTTGGATGAGCAGTTCTTC. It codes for CSAPQMASGLDEQFF.

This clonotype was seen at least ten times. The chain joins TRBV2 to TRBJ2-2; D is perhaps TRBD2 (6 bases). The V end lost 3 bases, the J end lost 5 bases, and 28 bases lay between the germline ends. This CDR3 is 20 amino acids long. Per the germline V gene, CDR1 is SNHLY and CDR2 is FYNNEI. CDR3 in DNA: TGTGCCAGCAGTGAGGTCCGGGCCCCCGGACGTATACGGGGGACCGGGGAGCTGTTTTTT. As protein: CASSEVRAPGRIRGTGELFF.

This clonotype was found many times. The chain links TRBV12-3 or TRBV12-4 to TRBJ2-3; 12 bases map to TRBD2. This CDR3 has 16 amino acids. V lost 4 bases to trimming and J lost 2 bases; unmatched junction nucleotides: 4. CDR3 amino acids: CASSSGLAGYTDTQYF. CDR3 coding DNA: TGTGCCAGCAGTTCTGGACTAGCGGGGTACACAGATACGCAGTATTTT.

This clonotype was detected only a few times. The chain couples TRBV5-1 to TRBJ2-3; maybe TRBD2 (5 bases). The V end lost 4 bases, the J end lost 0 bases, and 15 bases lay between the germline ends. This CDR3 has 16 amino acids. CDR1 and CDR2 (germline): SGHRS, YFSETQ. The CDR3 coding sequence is TGCGCCAGCAGCCCGGAAAGCGGAGCTAGCACAGATACGCAGTATTTT. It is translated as CASSPESGASTDTQYF.

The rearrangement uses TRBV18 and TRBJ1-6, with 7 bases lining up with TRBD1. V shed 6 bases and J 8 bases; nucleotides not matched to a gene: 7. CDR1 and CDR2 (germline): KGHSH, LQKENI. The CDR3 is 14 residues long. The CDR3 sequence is CASSPGGGDSPLHF. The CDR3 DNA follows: TGTGCCAGCTCCCCAGGGGGTGGGGATTCACCCCTCCACTTT.

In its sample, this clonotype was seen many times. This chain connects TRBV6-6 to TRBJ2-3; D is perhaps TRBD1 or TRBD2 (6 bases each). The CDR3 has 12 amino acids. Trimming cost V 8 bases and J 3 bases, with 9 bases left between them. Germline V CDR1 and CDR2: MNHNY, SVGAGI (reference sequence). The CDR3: CASEGGTDTQYF. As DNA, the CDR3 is TGTGCCAGCGAGGGGGGAACAGATACGCAGTATTTT.

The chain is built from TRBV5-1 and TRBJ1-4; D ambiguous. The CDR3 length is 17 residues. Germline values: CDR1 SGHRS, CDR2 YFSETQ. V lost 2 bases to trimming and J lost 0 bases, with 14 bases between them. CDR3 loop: CASSFGSPYTTNEKLFF. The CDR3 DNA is TGCGCCAGCAGCTTTGGCAGCCCATATACAACTAATGAAAAACTGTTTTTT. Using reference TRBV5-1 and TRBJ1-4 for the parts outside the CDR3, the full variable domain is KAGVTQTPRYLIKTRGQQVTLSCSPISGHRSVSWYQQTPGQGLQFLFEYFSETQRNKGNFPGRFSGRQFSNSRSEMNVSTLELGDSALYLCASSFGSPYTTNEKLFFGSGTQLSVL.

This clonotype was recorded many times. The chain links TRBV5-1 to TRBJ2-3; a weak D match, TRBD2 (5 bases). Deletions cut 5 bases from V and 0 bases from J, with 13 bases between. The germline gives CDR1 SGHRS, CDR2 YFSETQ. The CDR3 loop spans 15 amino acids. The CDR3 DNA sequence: TGCGCCAGCAGGTCCAGCGGCGCGAGCACAGATACGCAGTATTTT. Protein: CASRSSGASTDTQYF.

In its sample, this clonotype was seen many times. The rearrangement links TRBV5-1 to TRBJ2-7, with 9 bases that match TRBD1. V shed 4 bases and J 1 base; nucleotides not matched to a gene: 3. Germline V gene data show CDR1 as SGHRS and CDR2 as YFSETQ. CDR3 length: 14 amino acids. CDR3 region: CASSHGQGSYEQYF. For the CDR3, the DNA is TGCGCCAGCAGCCATGGACAGGGGTCCTACGAGCAGTACTTC.

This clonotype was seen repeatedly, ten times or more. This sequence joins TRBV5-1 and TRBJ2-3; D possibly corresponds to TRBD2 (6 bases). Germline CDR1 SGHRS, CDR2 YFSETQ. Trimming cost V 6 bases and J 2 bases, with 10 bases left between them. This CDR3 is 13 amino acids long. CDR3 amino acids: CASKAGITDTQYF. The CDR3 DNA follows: TGCGCCAGCAAGGCGGGAATCACAGATACGCAGTATTTT.

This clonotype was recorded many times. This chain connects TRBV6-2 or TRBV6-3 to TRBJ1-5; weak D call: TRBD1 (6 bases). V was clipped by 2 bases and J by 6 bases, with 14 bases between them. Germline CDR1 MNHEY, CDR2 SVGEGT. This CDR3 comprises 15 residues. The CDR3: CASSYRGADRQPQHF. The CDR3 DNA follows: TGTGCCAGCAGTTACCGGGGGGCGGATCGTCAGCCCCAGCATTTT.

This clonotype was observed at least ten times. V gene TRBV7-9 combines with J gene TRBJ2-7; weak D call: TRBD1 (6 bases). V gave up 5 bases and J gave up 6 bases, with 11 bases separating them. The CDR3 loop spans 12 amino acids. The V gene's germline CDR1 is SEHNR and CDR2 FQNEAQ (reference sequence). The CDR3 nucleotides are TGTGCCAGCAGCCTAACAGGGCTCGAGCAGTACTTC. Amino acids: CASSLTGLEQYF.

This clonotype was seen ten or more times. CDR3 sequence (DNA): TGTGCCAGCAGTTTGGGTGGGATTCGGAGCTCTGGGGCCAACGTCCTGACTTTC. Encoded protein: CASSLGGIRSSGANVLTF. The rearrangement uses TRBV12-3 or TRBV12-4 and TRBJ2-6; no firm D call. Trimming removed 3 bases from V and 0 bases from J, with 15 bases in between. There are 18 residues in the CDR3.

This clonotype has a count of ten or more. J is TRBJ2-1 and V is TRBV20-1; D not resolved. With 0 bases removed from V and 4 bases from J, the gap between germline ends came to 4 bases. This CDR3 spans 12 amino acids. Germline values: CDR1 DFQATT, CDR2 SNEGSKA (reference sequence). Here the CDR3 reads CSARDAYNEQFF. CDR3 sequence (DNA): TGCAGTGCTAGAGATGCGTACAATGAGCAGTTCTTC.

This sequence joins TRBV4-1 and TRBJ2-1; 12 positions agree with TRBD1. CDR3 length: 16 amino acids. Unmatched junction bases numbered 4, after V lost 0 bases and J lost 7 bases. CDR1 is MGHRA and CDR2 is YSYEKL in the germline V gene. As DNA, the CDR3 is TGCGCCAGCAGCCAAGACGGGACAGGGGGCTTTAATGAGCAGTTCTTC. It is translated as CASSQDGTGGFNEQFF.

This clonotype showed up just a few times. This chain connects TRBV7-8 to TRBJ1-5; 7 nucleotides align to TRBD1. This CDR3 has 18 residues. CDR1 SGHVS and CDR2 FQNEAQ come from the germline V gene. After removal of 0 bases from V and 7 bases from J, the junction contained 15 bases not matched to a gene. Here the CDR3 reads CASSLAPGQASMRQPQHF. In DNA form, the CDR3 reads TGTGCCAGCAGCTTAGCGCCCGGACAGGCGTCCATGCGGCAGCCCCAGCATTTT.

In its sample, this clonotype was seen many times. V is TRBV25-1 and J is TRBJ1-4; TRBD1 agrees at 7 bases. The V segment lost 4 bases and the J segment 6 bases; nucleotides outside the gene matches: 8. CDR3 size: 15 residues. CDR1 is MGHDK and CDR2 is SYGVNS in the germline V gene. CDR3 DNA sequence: TGTGCCAGCAGTGCTAAGACAGGGCGGGATGAAAAACTGTTTTTT. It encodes CASSAKTGRDEKLFF.